This TCR beta chain is from a study of T-cell memory formation after mild COVID-19. This clonotype was counted at least ten times. Antigen unknown. A 5'RACE reaction primed in the constant segment made cDNA libraries of TCR alpha and TCR beta, and these carried sample barcodes and UMIs. Each CDR3 protein is one row after TCRdb ran MiXCR on the 5' RACE reads. The sample contains roughly 150,000 distinct CDR3 sequences, approximately 14% of which appear only once. Whole-study results and caveats: Clones that contracted from day 15 to 85 had balanced CD4/CD8; later expanders were CD4+ biased. Cross-reactive memory appears to have joined, as suggested by some responding clones showing up in pre-infection memory.

The V gene's germline CDR1 is SGHRS and CDR2 YFSETQ. Trimming took 6 bases from V and 1 from J, leaving 16 bases between them. This CDR3 is built from 15 residues. The rearrangement joins TRBV5-1 to TRBJ1-1, with a tentative D call TRBD1 (5 bases). Sequencing was carried out using PBMCs or a T cell subset sorted from them (not recorded which). The receptor was derived from an adult woman who had mild COVID-19 (a few samples of this study predate the infection). Cell type and time point are not known. For the CDR3, the DNA is TGCGCCAGCAACAAACTGGGGGGGACGAACACTGAAGCTTTCTTT. Translating gives CASNKLGGTNTEAFF.